This TCR beta chain was retrieved from a study of blood T cell repertoires in COVID-19. Study-level background: Nucleic acid was either cDNA or gDNA, and it came from T cells, B-cell-depleted T cells, or PBMCs.

Per the authors' pipeline: Nucleated cell number was recorded as an estimate derived from reference gene primer amplification. Some clones are missing from TCRdb's copy, which holds only in-frame ones; the method was immunoSEQ multiplex PCR. The V and J calls and clone size were taken over from that table, and D and trimming were inferred from the DNA. The repertoire holds 200,000 or so clones, with 75% to 85% as singletons. V gave up 2 bases and J gave up 1 base, with 6 bases separating them. The CDR3 spans 13 residues. Germline lookup yields CDR1 SGHRS and CDR2 YFSETQ. Seattle enrolled patients during active infection and tracked them longitudinally.

The sequence was collected from a woman older than 75 with COVID-19, enrolled during active disease. The J gene is TRBJ2-5, the V gene TRBV5-1; tentatively, D is TRBD2 (6 bases). The specimen sequenced was peripheral blood. CDR3 sequence reads: CASSLLAQETQYF. CDR3 nucleotide sequence: TGCGCCAGCAGCTTACTAGCCCAAGAGACCCAGTACTTC.